The 15 T cell receptor beta chains in this list originate from one sample, sequenced in a study of T-cell reconstitution after alpha-beta-depleted transplantation in children. The authors prepared the TCRbeta library with unique molecular identifiers. Via MiXCR, TCRdb re-called the PCR reads, giving one row per CDR3 protein. The sample lists 500,000 or so distinct CDR3 sequences, approximately 29% occurring once. This specimen was PBMCs from the stem cell graft donor, taken from the stem cell graft. These receptors came from a human donor who donated a stem cell graft to a child with aplastic anemia.

Regarding this clonotype: Given the absence of the conserved phenylalanine or tryptophan at the CDR3 end, a read error is likely. V and J are TRBV20-1 and TRBJ1-5, with D tentatively TRBD1 (5 bases). The CDR3 is 14 amino acids. V was shortened by 5 bases and J by 4 bases, with 15 bases between the two germline ends. Germline CDR1 and CDR2: DFQATT and SNEGSKA (reference sequence). CDR3 loop: CSAQRRGLNQPQHL. CDR3 in DNA: TGCAGTGCTCAGAGGCGGGGCCTGAATCAGCCCCAGCATTTG.

The J gene is TRBJ2-3, the V gene TRBV20-1, with a tentative D call TRBD2 (7 bases). The CDR3 loop spans 12 amino acids. Germline V lookup: CDR1 DFQATT, CDR2 SNEGSKA (reference sequence). Trimming shortened V by 5 bases and J by 6 bases, and 12 bases separated the two germline ends. This CDR3 is CSAGGGADTQYF. As DNA, the CDR3 is TGCAGTGCTGGGGGGGGCGCGGATACGCAGTATTTT.

This clonotype came up a few times. The J gene is TRBJ2-5, the V gene TRBV6-1; D gene uncertain. This CDR3 has 13 residues. V was cut by 7 bases and J by 9 bases, with 18 bases left in between. In germline, CDR1 is MNHNS, CDR2 SASEGT. Here the CDR3 reads CASTDNPNGPQYF. In nucleotides, the CDR3 is TGTGCCAGCACCGACAATCCGAACGGGCCCCAGTACTTC.

This clonotype came up a few times. This sequence joins TRBV6-2 or TRBV6-3 and TRBJ2-1; the D is unclear. V lost 8 bases, J lost 4 bases, and 18 bases lay in between. Germline CDR1 is MNHEY and CDR2 is SVGEGT. The CDR3 length is 15 residues. CDR3 DNA sequence: TGTGCCAGCGGAATGGGTTCAGTGGGATACAATGAGCAGTTCTTC. Its translation is CASGMGSVGYNEQFF.

The V and J genes are TRBV28 and TRBJ1-2; D gene ambiguous. The V end was cut by 8 bases, the J end by 0 bases, with 7 bases between. CDR1 is MDHEN, CDR2 SYDVKM, per germline. This CDR3 has 12 amino acids. The CDR3 DNA sequence: TGTGCCAGCCGGCAAGCTAACTATGGCTACACCTTC. This gives the protein CASRQANYGYTF.

The CDR3 sequence: CASSSTDRAGEQYV. The DNA for the CDR3 is TGTGCCAGCAGTTCCACCGACAGGGCGGGCGAGCAGTACGTC. This sequence joins TRBV6-2 or TRBV6-3 and TRBJ2-7; 7 nucleotides align to TRBD1. Germline V gene data show CDR1 as MNHEY and CDR2 as SVGEGT. The CDR3 length is 14 residues. V dropped 4 bases and J dropped 6; count of bases not matched to a gene: 9.

This sequence joins TRBV20-1 and TRBJ2-1; 7 nucleotides align to TRBD2. The V and J ends lost 5 bases and 9 bases, in that order; junction bases with no gene match: 7. From germline, CDR1 is DFQATT and CDR2 SNEGSKA (reference sequence). The CDR3 totals 12 residues. As DNA, the CDR3 is TGCAGTGCTCGGGGGACTACGGGTGAGCAGTTCTTC. Translating gives CSARGTTGEQFF.

A few counts support this clonotype. In DNA, the CDR3 is TGTGCCAGCAGCCACCGGACAGGGCTTCGAGACGAGCAGTACGTC. Amino acids: CASSHRTGLRDEQYV. The genes are TRBV6-2 or TRBV6-3 and TRBJ2-7; 8 bases align to TRBD1. The CDR3 runs to 15 residues. Germline CDR1 and CDR2: MNHEY and SVGEGT. With 6 bases clipped from V and 5 bases from J, the junction kept 12 bases outside the gene matches.

This clonotype was seen ten or more times. The gene calls are TRBV6-5 and TRBJ2-1, with D possibly TRBD2 on 7 matching bases. The CDR3 has 16 residues. Per germline, CDR1 MNHEY and CDR2 SVGAGI. V dropped 0 bases and J dropped 12 bases, with 21 bases sitting between them. CDR3 residues: CASSYSGLSGAQGQFF. CDR3 coding DNA: TGTGCCAGCAGTTACTCCGGACTAAGCGGGGCACAGGGGCAGTTCTTC.

This chain joins TRBV29-1 and TRBJ2-5; possible D gene TRBD1, 6 bases. Germline loops: CDR1 SQVTM, CDR2 ANQGSEA. This CDR3 has 19 amino acids. V was shortened by 1 base and J by 1 base, with 25 bases between the two germline ends. The CDR3 nucleotides are TGCAGCGTTGAAGGGATAATAGGACAGATTCATCCTCTCCAAGAGACCCAGTACTTC. Translated: CSVEGIIGQIHPLQETQYF.

A few counts support this clonotype. DNA of the CDR3: TGTGCCTGGGAGGAGGGTTCGACCCCGGGCAATGAGCAGTTCTTC. Encoded protein: CAWEEGSTPGNEQFF. The genes are TRBV30 and TRBJ2-1, with D perhaps matching TRBD2 (6 bases). Germline CDR1 and CDR2: GTSNPN and SVGIG (reference sequence). The CDR3 covers 15 residues. V lost 5 bases to trimming and J lost 6 bases, with 20 bases between them.

The chain links TRBV20-1 to TRBJ1-1; D remains ambiguous. The CDR3 has 14 residues. The V gene's germline CDR1 is DFQATT and CDR2 SNEGSKA (reference sequence). The V gene lost 3 bases and the J gene lost 0 bases, with 11 bases spanning the gap. The CDR3 is CSARARVMNTEAFF. The CDR3 nucleotides are TGCAGTGCTAGGGCTCGGGTAATGAACACTGAAGCTTTCTTT.

V is TRBV6-5 and J is TRBJ1-4; D gene unclear. Germline CDR1 and CDR2: MNHEY and SVGAGI. The CDR3 runs to 13 residues. Trimming shortened V by 6 bases and J by 10 bases, and 15 bases separated the two germline ends. The CDR3 reads CASRLGSVGKLFF. CDR3 bases: TGTGCCAGCAGACTCGGAAGTGTCGGAAAACTGTTTTTT.

This clonotype was seen more than once but under ten times. The chain combines TRBV27 with TRBJ1-1; TRBD1 might be the D (5 bases). CDR1 is MNHEY, CDR2 SMNVEV, per germline (reference sequence). Trimming removed 1 base at V and 11 bases at J, with 17 bases between. This CDR3 region has 14 residues. CDR3 sequence (DNA): TGTGCCAGCAGTTTATTGGGACCTTCCTCATGGGCTTTCTTT. It is translated as CASSLLGPSSWAFF.

The table lists this clonotype with a few counts. J is TRBJ2-7 and V is TRBV4-3; possible D gene TRBD2, 7 bases. Deletions cut 3 bases from V and 1 base from J, with 16 bases between. Germline V gives CDR1 LGHNA, CDR2 YSLEER. This CDR3 has 16 amino acids. The CDR3 loop reads CASSQSRGGGSYEQYF. The CDR3 DNA follows: TGCGCCAGCAGCCAGAGCCGGGGAGGGGGTTCCTACGAGCAGTACTTC.